This TCR beta chain was retrieved from a study of neurological immune-mediated disorders. Regarding the study as a whole: HTLV-1-associated myelopathy had the most TCR clonal expansion, whereas multiple sclerosis had the least (lower than in healthy controls).

Over 190 million TCR-beta sequences from 15-18 subjects came out of each sequencing run. MiXCR was run by TCRdb on the 5' RACE reads, yielding one entry per CDR3 protein. The sample records about 79,000 distinct CDR3 sequences, around 14% being singletons. In its sample, this clonotype was seen many times. As yet, its antigen is unknown. The CDR3 covers 12 residues. V lost 4 bases, J lost 6 bases, and 2 bases stayed unmatched. CDR1 is DFQATT and CDR2 is SNEGSKA in the germline V gene (reference sequence). The receptor was isolated from a woman between 50 and 59 years old in good health. The sequencing input was PBMCs. V and J are TRBV20-1 and TRBJ2-2; 7 bases are shared with TRBD2. CDR3 sequence reads: CSAIRGAGELFF. The CDR3 DNA sequence: TGCAGTGCTATACGGGGGGCCGGGGAGCTGTTTTTT.